Listed below are T cell receptor beta chains from one sample, sequenced in a study of CD8 T cells in Susac syndrome. TCRdb itself ran the immunoSEQ multiplex PCR reads through MiXCR, one entry per CDR3 protein. The repertoire includes 170,000 or so distinct CDR3 sequences, approximately 95% of them detected once, and 0.12% sits in the top ten. The specimen was CD4+ T cells from PBMCs. The receptors stem from a human donor with Susac syndrome. Both conserved end residues are part of each CDR3. Each record gives: CDR3 length, D gene, clone size, V gene, J gene, CDR3 protein, CDR3 DNA. A D gene is named only where the DNA matches it firmly. Where a row states a size, it is once, few, many or the class of an expanded clone; other rows omit it.

15	-	-	TRBV19	TRBJ1-5	CASSISEGRNQPQHF	TGTGCCAGTAGTATCAGCGAGGGTCGGAATCAGCCCCAGCATTTT
19	-	once	TRBV28	TRBJ1-5	CASSHTPGRTRYSNQPQHF	TGTGCCAGCAGTCATACTCCGGGGCGGACCCGATATAGCAATCAGCCCCAGCATTTT
13	-	-	TRBV28	TRBJ2-1	CASSFRDHNEQFF	TGTGCCAGCAGTTTCCGGGACCACAATGAGCAGTTCTTC
14	-	-	TRBV21-1	TRBJ2-7	CASNTSALSYEQYF	TGTGCCAGCAACACTAGCGCCCTCTCCTACGAGCAGTACTTC
13	TRBD1	-	TRBV29-1	TRBJ2-2	CSATGTGAGELFF	TGCAGCGCCACCGGGACAGGGGCCGGGGAGCTGTTTTTT
17	TRBD2	-	TRBV9	TRBJ2-5	CASSVGLAVGYQETQYF	TGTGCCAGCAGCGTTGGACTAGCGGTCGGGTACCAAGAGACCCAGTACTTC
13	-	few	TRBV7-2	TRBJ1-1	CASSRGGNTEAFF	TGTGCCAGCTCCCGAGGGGGGAACACTGAAGCTTTCTTT
8	-	-	TRBV27	TRBJ2-3	CASSLQYF	TGTGCCAGCAGCTTACAGTATTTT
14	-	once	TRBV27	TRBJ2-1	CASTQRAMGNEQFF	TGTGCCAGCACCCAGCGCGCGATGGGGAATGAGCAGTTCTTC
13	-	-	TRBV4-1	TRBJ2-1	CASSQAGVYEQFF	TGCGCCAGCAGCCAAGCCGGAGTCTATGAGCAGTTCTTC
17	TRBD2	-	TRBV9	TRBJ2-2	CASSVGLAGWVGGELFF	TGTGCCAGCAGCGTGGGACTAGCGGGATGGGTTGGCGGGGAGCTGTTTTTT
16	-	-	TRBV24-1	TRBJ2-1	CATSAETGLAYNEQFF	TGTGCCACCAGTGCCGAAACAGGGCTGGCCTACAATGAGCAGTTCTTC
16	-	-	TRBV7-9	TRBJ2-1	CASSFIGRSSYNEQFF	TGTGCCAGCAGCTTCATCGGACGCAGCTCCTACAATGAGCAGTTCTTC
14	-	-	TRBV6-5	TRBJ2-6	CASSTRSGANVLTF	TGTGCCAGCAGTACCCGCTCTGGGGCCAACGTCCTGACTTTC
15	-	once	TRBV7-9	TRBJ2-5	CASSLGSGLGETQYF	TGTGCCAGCAGCTTAGGATCGGGGTTAGGCGAGACCCAGTACTTC
17	-	-	TRBV2	TRBJ2-2	CASSEPTWGRNTGELFF	TGTGCCAGCAGTGAGCCGACGTGGGGGAGGAACACCGGGGAGCTGTTTTTT
13	-	-	TRBV20-1	TRBJ2-1	CSASGDRYNEQFF	TGCAGTGCTAGCGGGGACCGATACAATGAGCAGTTCTTC
14	TRBD2	-	TRBV29-1	TRBJ2-5	CSVDIAGVAETQYF	TGCAGCGTTGACATAGCGGGAGTAGCGGAGACCCAGTACTTC
12	-	-	TRBV29-1	TRBJ2-5	CSVAERQETQYF	TGCAGCGTTGCTGAGCGCCAAGAGACCCAGTACTTC
16	-	-	TRBV9	TRBJ1-1	CASSVGGRHMNTEAFF	TGTGCCAGCAGCGTAGGGGGACGGCACATGAACACTGAAGCTTTCTTT
18	-	-	TRBV30	TRBJ2-2	CAWSGPAHLYFHTGELFF	TGTGCCTGGAGCGGCCCAGCACATCTTTACTTCCACACCGGGGAGCTGTTTTTT
15	-	-	TRBV3-1	TRBJ1-1	CASSQGAGARVGAFF	TGTGCCAGCAGCCAAGGGGCAGGGGCAAGGGTGGGAGCTTTCTTT
11	-	-	TRBV7-2	TRBJ2-3	CASSPGATQYF	TGTGCCAGCAGCCCCGGCGCAACGCAGTATTTT
16	TRBD1	-	TRBV24-1	TRBJ2-2	CATRGPGQGLHGELFF	TGTGCCACCAGAGGACCTGGACAGGGCCTCCACGGGGAGCTGTTTTTT
12	-	once	TRBV20-1	TRBJ2-5	CSAPDLGETQYF	TGCAGTGCCCCGGACTTGGGGGAGACCCAGTACTTC
13	TRBD1	-	TRBV10-2	TRBJ2-7	CASRRTGVSEQYF	TGCGCCAGCAGAAGGACAGGGGTTAGCGAGCAGTACTTC
12	-	-	TRBV5-6	TRBJ2-2	CASSLYPGELFF	TGTGCCAGCAGCTTGTACCCCGGGGAGCTGTTTTTT
11	-	-	TRBV20-1	TRBJ2-3	CSAKITDTQYF	TGCAGTGCCAAAATCACAGATACGCAGTATTTT
15	-	-	TRBV28	TRBJ2-2	CASSLGDRVAGELFF	TGTGCCAGCAGCCTAGGGGATAGGGTTGCCGGGGAGCTGTTTTTT
11	-	-	TRBV20-1	TRBJ2-7	CSATGQYEQYF	TGCAGTGCTACGGGGCAATACGAGCAGTACTTC
13	-	-	TRBV15	TRBJ1-2	CATSVDSYYGYTF	TGTGCCACCAGCGTAGACAGCTACTATGGCTACACCTTC
18	-	-	TRBV27	TRBJ2-5	CASSSYRILTGDQETQYF	TGTGCCAGCAGTTCCTACCGAATCTTGACAGGAGACCAAGAGACCCAGTACTTC
16	-	-	TRBV4-3	TRBJ2-1	CASSLSRDGAYNEQFF	TGCGCCAGCAGCTTAAGCCGGGACGGAGCCTACAATGAGCAGTTCTTC
14	TRBD1	once	TRBV5-1	TRBJ2-1	CASSRGQGVEEQFF	TGCGCCAGCAGCAGGGGACAGGGTGTTGAAGAGCAGTTCTTC